Below, 29 T cell receptor beta chains from the same sample are listed, as sequenced in a study of CD8+ T cells in alopecia areata. Reverse transcription of extracted RNA yielded cDNA, which provided the sequencing template. Libraries were prepared by immunoSEQ multiplex PCR; TCRdb keeps only in-frame clonotypes and omits some of them. The table has about 140,000 clones, about 85% seen once. The treatment here: oral pan-JAK inhibitor, 5-10 mg twice daily. The starting material was CD8+ T cells sorted from blood, obtained at week 4, from a patient treated with tofacitinib. Receptor source: a human donor with alopecia areata.

The chain carries TRBV5-1 and TRBJ2-7; TRBD2 matches 12 bases. The germline V gene has CDR1 SGHRS and CDR2 YFSETQ. The CDR3 is 17 residues long. Losses at the gene ends were 0 bases for V and 0 bases for J; bases not matched to a gene: 4. In DNA form, the CDR3 reads TGCGCCAGCAGCTTGGGACTAGCGGGAGCAACCTCCTACGAGCAGTACTTC. Translating it yields CASSLGLAGATSYEQYF.

CDR3 bases: TGTGCCAGCAGTAGTGGGCCAGGAATACAACAAGAGACCCAGTACTTC. Amino acid sequence: CASSSGPGIQQETQYF. The genes are TRBV27 and TRBJ2-5; no firm D call. The CDR3 covers 16 residues. Germline V gene data show CDR1 as MNHEY and CDR2 as SMNVEV (reference sequence). V lost 5 bases to trimming and J lost 2 bases, with 18 bases between them.

The CDR3 DNA reads TGCAGCCCCCGTAGGGGCAATGAGCAGTTCTTC. Translation gives CSPRRGNEQFF. The chain combines TRBV29-1 with TRBJ2-1; D may be TRBD1 (5 bases). This CDR3 has 11 residues. Germline CDR1 is SQVTM and CDR2 is ANQGSEA. The V end was cut by 8 bases, the J end by 6 bases, with 11 bases between.

The chain has TRBV29-1 and TRBJ2-3; 9 bases fit TRBD2. The CDR3 loop spans 15 amino acids. Germline lookup yields CDR1 SQVTM and CDR2 ANQGSEA. V lost 5 bases, J lost 4 bases, and 10 bases stayed unmatched. The CDR3 protein is CSVNPGLALPDTQYF. As DNA, the CDR3 is TGCAGCGTTAATCCGGGACTAGCTTTGCCAGATACGCAGTATTTT.

The rearrangement uses TRBV30 and TRBJ2-1; unclear D gene. There are 13 residues in the CDR3. Germline CDR1 and CDR2: GTSNPN and SVGIG (reference sequence). The V end was cut by 0 bases, the J end by 4 bases, with 7 bases between. The CDR3 DNA reads TGTGCCTGGAGTGTCCTTAGGTACAATGAGCAGTTCTTC. This translates into CAWSVLRYNEQFF.

On this clone: A junction end diverges from the germline sequence, so it may reflect a read error. The V and J genes are TRBV7-9 and TRBJ2-4, with D perhaps TRBD1 or TRBD2 (6 bases each). The CDR3 is 11 residues long. Per the germline V gene, CDR1 is SEHNR and CDR2 is FQNEAQ (reference sequence). CDR3 DNA: TGTGCCAGCAGCAAAGGGGGGCTCCCGGCCTTC. It codes for CASSKGGLPAF.

The CDR3 DNA reads TGTGCCAGCAGCCCGGCCGACACCGGGGAGCTGTTTTTT. Protein: CASSPADTGELFF. The chain couples TRBV7-9 to TRBJ2-2, with D unresolved. Per germline, CDR1 SEHNR and CDR2 FQNEAQ (reference sequence). Between the trimmed V and J ends, which lost 5 bases and 3 bases, there was a span of 7 bases. This CDR3 region has 13 residues.

CDR3 amino acids: CASSLISENTGELFF. The CDR3, as DNA: TGTGCCAGCAGTTTAATTAGCGAGAACACCGGGGAGCTGTTTTTT. This chain joins TRBV27 and TRBJ2-2; TRBD2 is a possible D gene (5 bases). The CDR3 is 15 amino acids. V gave up 2 bases and J gave up 1 base, with 8 bases separating them. Germline V lookup: CDR1 MNHEY, CDR2 SMNVEV (reference sequence).

This clone was detected a few times. The genes are TRBV11-1 and TRBJ2-3; D unclear. Trimming removed 1 base at V and 5 bases at J, with 19 bases between. Germline loops: CDR1 SGHAT, CDR2 FQDESV (reference sequence). The CDR3 is made up of 17 amino acids. In DNA, the CDR3 is TGTGCCAGCAGCTTAGATATAAGGACGCCCGACGGAGATACGCAGTATTTT. Amino acids: CASSLDIRTPDGDTQYF. Full variable domain (remainder filled in from reference TRBV11-1 and TRBJ2-3): EAEVAQSPRYKITEKSQAVAFWCDPISGHATLYWYRQILGQGPELLVQFQDESVVDDSQLPKDRFSAERLKGVDSTLKIQPAELGDSAMYLCASSLDIRTPDGDTQYFGPGTRLTVL.

This clone was observed once. The chain carries TRBV29-1 and TRBJ2-3; D possibly matches TRBD1 or TRBD2 (5 bases each). CDR1 and CDR2 from the germline V gene are SQVTM and ANQGSEA. The CDR3 spans 14 residues. With 6 bases removed from V and 6 bases from J, the gap between germline ends came to 19 bases. This CDR3 reads CSVDGDGRPDTQYF. The CDR3 DNA is TGCAGCGTCGACGGGGACGGCCGCCCCGATACGCAGTATTTT.

This chain joins TRBV27 and TRBJ2-7; 8 bases map to TRBD2. The CDR3 is 13 amino acids. Germline CDR1 reads MNHEY; CDR2 reads SMNVEV (reference sequence). V lost 9 bases, J lost 4 bases, and 8 bases stayed unmatched. CDR3 residues: CASRGGEGYEQYF. CDR3 DNA: TGTGCCAGTCGGGGGGGCGAGGGTTACGAGCAGTACTTC.

The V gene is TRBV7-6, the J gene TRBJ2-7, with D maybe TRBD1 (6 bases). Germline CDR1 reads SGHVS; CDR2 reads FNYEAQ. The germline V and J ends were trimmed by 2 bases and 5 bases, with 16 bases remaining between them. The CDR3 has 15 residues. The CDR3: CASSLLVGSGDEQYF. CDR3 nucleotide sequence: TGTGCCAGCAGCTTATTGGTCGGGTCAGGGGACGAGCAGTACTTC. The full variable domain, rest sourced from reference TRBV7-6 and TRBJ2-7, is GAGVSQSPRYKVTKRGQDVALRCDPISGHVSLYWYRQALGQGPEFLTYFNYEAQQDKSGLPNDRFSAERPEGSISTLTIQRTEQRDSAMYRCASSLLVGSGDEQYFGPGTRLTVT.

This chain joins TRBV29-1 and TRBJ2-3, with a possible D match to TRBD1 (6 bases). This CDR3 region has 16 residues. Trimming shortened V by 6 bases and J by 2 bases, and 21 bases separated the two germline ends. CDR1 is SQVTM and CDR2 is ANQGSEA in the germline V gene. DNA for the CDR3: TGCAGCGTCCTTGACCCCGGGACACCTAACACAGATACGCAGTATTTT. Its protein is CSVLDPGTPNTDTQYF.

The V and J genes are TRBV27 and TRBJ2-7; 7 bases are a match to TRBD1. The CDR3 contains 14 residues. CDR1 is MNHEY and CDR2 is SMNVEV in the germline V gene (reference sequence). V gave up 8 bases and J gave up 3 bases; unmatched junction bases: 10. CDR3 coding DNA: TGTGCCAGCGCTTCTCGGGACAGCTTCTACGAGCAGTACTTC. Protein: CASASRDSFYEQYF.

The gene calls are TRBV27 and TRBJ1-2, with no clear D. The CDR3 runs 13 residues. Germline assignment: CDR1 MNHEY and CDR2 SMNVEV (reference sequence). Between the trimmed V and J ends, which lost 3 bases and 2 bases, there was a span of 7 bases. The CDR3 protein is CASSFFKNYGYTF. In DNA, the CDR3 is TGTGCCAGCAGTTTCTTTAAGAACTATGGCTACACCTTC.

This clone was counted once. V usage is TRBV6-5 and J usage is TRBJ1-1; D unclear. The CDR3 has 14 residues. V was shortened by 0 bases and J by 1 base, with 6 bases between the two germline ends. The germline gives CDR1 MNHEY, CDR2 SVGAGI. The CDR3 nucleotides are TGTGCCAGCAGTTACTCAGATGAGAACACTGAAGCTTTCTTT. Amino acid sequence: CASSYSDENTEAFF.

The rearrangement uses TRBV7-3 and TRBJ1-5; no firm D call. The CDR3 is made up of 14 amino acids. CDR1 is SGHTA, CDR2 FQGTGA, per germline. The V and J ends lost 0 bases and 5 bases respectively, with 8 bases between them. The DNA for the CDR3 is TGTGCCAGCAGCTTAACGACCTCGGATCAGCCCCAGCATTTT. Its protein is CASSLTTSDQPQHF.

The gene calls are TRBV6-6 and TRBJ2-1; D is ambiguous. The length of the CDR3 is 11 residues. V lost 7 bases and J lost 8, with 9 bases in between. Germline values: CDR1 MNHNY, CDR2 SVGAGI (reference sequence). CDR3 region: CASIGIDEQFF. The CDR3 region has the DNA TGTGCCAGCATAGGTATCGATGAGCAGTTCTTC.

The V gene is TRBV7-9, the J gene TRBJ2-7; D is unclear. CDR3 length: 12 residues. The germline CDR1 and CDR2 sequences are SEHNR and FQNEAQ (reference sequence). V was trimmed by 5 bases and J by 5 bases, leaving 10 bases between them. The CDR3 loop is CASSPVGHEQYF. CDR3 DNA: TGTGCCAGCAGCCCCGTTGGGCACGAGCAGTACTTC.

The V call is TRBV29-1, the J call TRBJ2-7; no definite D call. The V and J ends lost 7 bases and 4 bases respectively, with 20 bases between them. The CDR3 is 14 residues long. Germline CDR1 SQVTM, CDR2 ANQGSEA. CDR3 amino acids: CSAIPSARNYEQYF. DNA of the CDR3: TGCAGCGCAATCCCGTCGGCGCGAAATTACGAGCAGTACTTC.

This chain joins TRBV6-6 and TRBJ2-7; D is unresolved. This CDR3 spans 13 amino acids. Trimming stripped 6 bases from V and 3 bases from J, with 12 bases between. CDR1 MNHNY and CDR2 SVGAGI come from the germline V gene (reference sequence). The CDR3 region is CASSQSTGYEQYF. DNA of the CDR3: TGTGCCAGCAGCCAAAGCACGGGCTACGAGCAGTACTTC.

The rearrangement joins TRBV27 to TRBJ2-5; 8 nucleotides line up with TRBD2. The CDR3 sequence is 16 residues long. Germline V gene lookup returns CDR1 MNHEY and CDR2 SMNVEV (reference sequence). Trimming at V came to 2 bases and at J to 5 bases, leaving 10 bases not matched to a gene. The CDR3 DNA is TGTGCCAGCAGTTTAGTCTACGGGGGGGAGGCCGAGACCCAGTACTTC. This translates into CASSLVYGGEAETQYF.

This rearrangement joins TRBV19 to TRBJ2-1; 10 bases align to TRBD1. V shed 1 base, J shed 9 bases, and the junction held 6 bases outside the gene matches. Germline loops: CDR1 LNHDA, CDR2 SQIVND (reference sequence). This CDR3 comprises 15 residues. The CDR3 coding sequence is TGTGCCAGTAGTATAGGACAGGGGGCAAGCACTGAGCAGTTCTTC. Translation: CASSIGQGASTEQFF. The full variable domain, in which reference TRBV19 and TRBJ2-1 provide the parts outside the CDR3, is DGGITQSPKYLFRKEGQNVTLSCEQNLNHDAMYWYRQDPGQGLRLIYYSQIVNDFQKGDIAEGYSVSREKKESFPLTVTSAQKNPTAFYLCASSIGQGASTEQFFGPGTRLTVL.

The chain uses TRBV9 and TRBJ2-3, with 12 bases that match TRBD1. The CDR3 loop spans 15 amino acids. V was pared by 4 bases and J by 6 bases, with 6 bases of the junction left unmatched. Looked up from germline, CDR1 is SGDLS and CDR2 is YYNGEE. CDR3 sequence reads: CASSSGTGGADTQYF. DNA of the CDR3: TGTGCCAGCAGCTCCGGGACAGGGGGCGCGGATACGCAGTATTTT. Combining the CDR3 with reference TRBV9 and TRBJ2-3 gives the whole variable domain DSGVTQTPKHLITATGQRVTLRCSPRSGDLSVYWYQQSLDQGLQFLIQYYNGEERAKGNILERFSAQQFPDLHSELNLSSLELGDSALYFCASSSGTGGADTQYFGPGTRLTVL.

Worth noting for this clone: This sample includes further DNA sequences coding for the same CDR3. The gene calls are TRBV7-9 and TRBJ1-1; D is undetermined. The CDR3 sequence is 12 residues long. CDR1 SEHNR and CDR2 FQNEAQ come from the germline V gene (reference sequence). V was trimmed by 3 bases and J by 3 bases, leaving 5 bases between them. The CDR3 DNA sequence: TGTGCCAGCAGCTTGGGCTACACTGAAGCTTTCTTT. Translating gives CASSLGYTEAFF.

This rearrangement joins TRBV5-6 to TRBJ2-7, with D tentatively TRBD1 or TRBD2 (5 bases each). Germline CDR1 and CDR2: SGHDT and YYEEEE. The CDR3 loop spans 13 amino acids. V was cut by 4 bases and J by 4 bases, with 12 bases left in between. This chain's CDR3 is CASSLRDGYEQYF. The DNA for the CDR3 is TGTGCCAGCAGCCTCCGGGACGGATACGAGCAGTACTTC.

This sequence joins TRBV7-9 and TRBJ2-7, with unresolved D. CDR1 SEHNR and CDR2 FQNEAQ come from the germline V gene (reference sequence). V lost 3 bases and J lost 2, with 8 bases in between. This CDR3 comprises 13 residues. CDR3 amino acids: CASSFSTAYEQYF. As DNA, the CDR3 is TGTGCCAGCAGCTTTTCAACGGCCTACGAGCAGTACTTC.

Turning to this clone: At one of its ends the junction is not consistent with the germline gene, which may arise from a read error. The V and J genes are TRBV19 and TRBJ2-1, with D possibly matching TRBD1 (5 bases). This CDR3 has 15 amino acids. Per germline, CDR1 LNHDA and CDR2 SQIVND (reference sequence). The CDR3 nucleotides are TGTACCAGTAGTCTTCTCTGGGGCCCCTACAATGAGCAGTTCTTC. Translated: CTSSLLWGPYNEQFF.

V gene TRBV2 combines with J gene TRBJ2-3; D call uncertain. CDR3 length: 14 amino acids. In germline, CDR1 is SNHLY, CDR2 FYNNEI. V was clipped by 10 bases and J by 1 base, with 15 bases between them. The CDR3 sequence is CATEDPEGTDTQYF. For the CDR3, the DNA is TGTGCCACCGAGGACCCTGAGGGCACAGATACGCAGTATTTT.